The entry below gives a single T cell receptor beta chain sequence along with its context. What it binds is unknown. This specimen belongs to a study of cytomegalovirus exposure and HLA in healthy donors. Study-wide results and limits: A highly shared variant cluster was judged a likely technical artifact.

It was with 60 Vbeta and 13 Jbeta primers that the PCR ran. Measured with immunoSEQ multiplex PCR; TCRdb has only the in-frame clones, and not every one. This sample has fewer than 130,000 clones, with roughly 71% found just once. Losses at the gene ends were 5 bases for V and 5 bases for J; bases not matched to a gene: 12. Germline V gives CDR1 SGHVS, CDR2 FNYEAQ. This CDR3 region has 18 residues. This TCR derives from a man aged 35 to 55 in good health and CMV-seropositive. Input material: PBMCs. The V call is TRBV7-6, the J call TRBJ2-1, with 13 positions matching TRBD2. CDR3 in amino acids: CASSNDQLAGGFHNEQFF. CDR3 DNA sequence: TGTGCCAGCAGCAATGACCAACTAGCGGGAGGGTTCCACAATGAGCAGTTCTTC.